This T cell receptor beta chain was captured by sequencing in a study of control samples from healthy donors and cancer patients. The V segment lost 2 bases and the J segment 2 bases; nucleotides outside the gene matches: 2. Looked up from germline, CDR1 is GTSNPN and CDR2 is SVGIG (reference sequence). This CDR3 spans 13 amino acids. Some clones are missing from TCRdb's copy, which holds only in-frame ones; the method was immunoSEQ multiplex PCR. The sample lists 100,000 or so clones, 85% to 90% occurring once. The sequence came from a man aged 25 to 45 in good health. The material sequenced was blood. The V and J genes are TRBV30 and TRBJ1-1; TRBD1 agrees at 7 bases. CDR3 DNA: TGTGCCTGGAGTACAGGGGATAACACTGAAGCTTTCTTT. Amino acid sequence: CAWSTGDNTEAFF.